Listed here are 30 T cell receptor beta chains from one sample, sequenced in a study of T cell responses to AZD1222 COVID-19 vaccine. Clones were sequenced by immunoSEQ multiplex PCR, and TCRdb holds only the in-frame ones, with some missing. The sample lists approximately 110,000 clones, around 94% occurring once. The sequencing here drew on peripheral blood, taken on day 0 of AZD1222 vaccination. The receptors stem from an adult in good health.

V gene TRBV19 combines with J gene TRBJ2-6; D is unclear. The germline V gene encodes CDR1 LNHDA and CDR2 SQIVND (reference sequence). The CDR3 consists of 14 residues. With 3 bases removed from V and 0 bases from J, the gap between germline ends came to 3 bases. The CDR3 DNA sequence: TGTGCCAGTAGTATCGGCTCTGGGGCCAACGTCCTGACTTTC. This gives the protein CASSIGSGANVLTF.

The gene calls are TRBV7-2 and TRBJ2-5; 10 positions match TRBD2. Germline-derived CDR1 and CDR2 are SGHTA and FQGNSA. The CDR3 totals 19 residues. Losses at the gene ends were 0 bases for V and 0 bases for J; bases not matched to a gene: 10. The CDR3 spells CASSLASVRGTSDQETQYF. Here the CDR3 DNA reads TGTGCCAGCAGCTTAGCTTCGGTTAGAGGGACTAGCGACCAAGAGACCCAGTACTTC.

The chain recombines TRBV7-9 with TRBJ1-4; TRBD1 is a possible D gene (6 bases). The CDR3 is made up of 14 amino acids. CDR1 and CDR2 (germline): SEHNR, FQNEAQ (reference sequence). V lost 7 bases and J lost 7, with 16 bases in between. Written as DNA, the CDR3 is TGTGCCAGCACCTCAGGGGAGAGGGGTGAAAAACTGTTTTTT. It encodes CASTSGERGEKLFF.

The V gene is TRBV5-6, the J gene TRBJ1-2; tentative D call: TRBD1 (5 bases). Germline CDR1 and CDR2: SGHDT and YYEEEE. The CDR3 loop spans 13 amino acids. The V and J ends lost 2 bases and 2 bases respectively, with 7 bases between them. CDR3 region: CASSLSGNYGYTF. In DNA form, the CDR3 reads TGTGCCAGCAGCTTATCAGGGAACTATGGCTACACCTTC.

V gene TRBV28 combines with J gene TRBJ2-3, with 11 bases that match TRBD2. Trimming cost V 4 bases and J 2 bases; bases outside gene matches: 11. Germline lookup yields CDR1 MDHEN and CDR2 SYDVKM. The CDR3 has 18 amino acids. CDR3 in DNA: TGTGCCAGCAGTTCGCGACTAGCGGGATGGAGGCCCACAGATACGCAGTATTTT. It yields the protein CASSSRLAGWRPTDTQYF.

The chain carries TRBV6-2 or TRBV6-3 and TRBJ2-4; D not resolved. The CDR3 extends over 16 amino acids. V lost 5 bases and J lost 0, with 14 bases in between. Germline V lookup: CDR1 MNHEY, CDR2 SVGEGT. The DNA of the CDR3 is TGTGCCAGCAGTCGAGGTGGCAGATTAGCCAAAAACATTCAGTACTTC. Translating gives CASSRGGRLAKNIQYF.

The CDR3 reads CASSHGLAGVPDTQYF. As DNA, the CDR3 is TGCGCCAGCAGCCACGGACTAGCGGGAGTCCCAGATACGCAGTATTTT. The chain uses TRBV4-1 and TRBJ2-3, with 13 bases identical to TRBD2. The CDR3 sequence is 16 residues long. Germline CDR1 MGHRA, CDR2 YSYEKL. V gave up 3 bases and J gave up 4 bases; unmatched junction bases: 4.

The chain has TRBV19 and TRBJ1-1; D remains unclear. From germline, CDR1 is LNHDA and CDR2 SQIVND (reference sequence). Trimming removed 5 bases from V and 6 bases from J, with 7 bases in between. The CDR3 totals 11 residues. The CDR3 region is CASSLEAEAFF. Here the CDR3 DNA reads TGTGCCAGTAGTCTCGAGGCTGAAGCTTTCTTT.

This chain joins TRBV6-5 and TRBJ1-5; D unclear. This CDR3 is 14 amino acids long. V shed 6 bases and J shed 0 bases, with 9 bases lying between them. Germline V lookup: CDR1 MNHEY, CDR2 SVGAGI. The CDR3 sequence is CASRPAYSNQPQHF. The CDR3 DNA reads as TGTGCCAGCAGGCCCGCGTATAGCAATCAGCCCCAGCATTTT.

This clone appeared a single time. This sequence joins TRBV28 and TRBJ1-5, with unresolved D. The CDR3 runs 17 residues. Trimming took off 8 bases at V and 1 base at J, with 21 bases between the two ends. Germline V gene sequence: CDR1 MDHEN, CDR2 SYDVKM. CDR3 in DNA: TGTGCCAGCTGGCCCTTAGAGGGCCTTAGGAGCAATCAGCCCCAGCATTTT. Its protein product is CASWPLEGLRSNQPQHF.

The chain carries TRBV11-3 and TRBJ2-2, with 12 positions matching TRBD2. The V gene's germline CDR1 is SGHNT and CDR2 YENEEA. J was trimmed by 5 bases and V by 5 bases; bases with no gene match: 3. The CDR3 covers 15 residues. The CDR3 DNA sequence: TGTGCCAGCAGCCCACTAGCGGGGGGTACCGGGGAGCTGTTTTTT. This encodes CASSPLAGGTGELFF.

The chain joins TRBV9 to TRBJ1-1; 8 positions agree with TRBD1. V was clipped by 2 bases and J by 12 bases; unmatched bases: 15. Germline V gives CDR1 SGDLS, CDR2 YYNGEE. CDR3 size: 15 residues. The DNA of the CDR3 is TGTGCCAGCAGCGTGGATTCAGGACAGGGCGCCAGGTCTTTCTTT. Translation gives CASSVDSGQGARSFF.

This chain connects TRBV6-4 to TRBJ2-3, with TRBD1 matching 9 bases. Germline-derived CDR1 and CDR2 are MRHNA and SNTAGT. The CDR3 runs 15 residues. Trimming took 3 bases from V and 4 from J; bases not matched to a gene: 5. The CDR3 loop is CASSETGGSADTQYF. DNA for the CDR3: TGTGCCAGCAGTGAAACAGGGGGCTCCGCAGATACGCAGTATTTT.

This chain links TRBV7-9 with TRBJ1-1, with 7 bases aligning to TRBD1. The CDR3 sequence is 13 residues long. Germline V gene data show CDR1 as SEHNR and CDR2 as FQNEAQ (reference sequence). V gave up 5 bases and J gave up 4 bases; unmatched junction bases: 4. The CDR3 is CASSRQGGTEAFF. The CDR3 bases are TGTGCCAGCAGCCGACAGGGCGGCACTGAAGCTTTCTTT.

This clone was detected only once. This CDR3 reads CASSQDLEWSNEKLFF. The CDR3 nucleotides are TGCGCCAGCAGCCAAGATTTGGAGTGGTCTAATGAAAAACTGTTTTTT. The chain combines TRBV4-3 with TRBJ1-4; no firm D call. Trimming took 0 bases from V and 3 from J, leaving 11 bases between them. This CDR3 comprises 16 residues. The germline CDR1 and CDR2 sequences are LGHNA and YSLEER.

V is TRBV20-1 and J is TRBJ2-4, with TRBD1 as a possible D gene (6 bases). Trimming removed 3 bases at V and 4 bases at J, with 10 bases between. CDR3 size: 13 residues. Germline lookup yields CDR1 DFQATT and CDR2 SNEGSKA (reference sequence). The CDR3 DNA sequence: TGCAGTGCTAGTCTAACAGGGAAAAACATTCAGTACTTC. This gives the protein CSASLTGKNIQYF.

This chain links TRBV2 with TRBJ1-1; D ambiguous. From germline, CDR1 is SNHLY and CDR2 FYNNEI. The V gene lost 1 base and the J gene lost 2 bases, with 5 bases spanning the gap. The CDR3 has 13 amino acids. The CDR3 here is CASSEGFNTEAFF. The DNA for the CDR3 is TGTGCCAGCAGTGAAGGCTTCAACACTGAAGCTTTCTTT.

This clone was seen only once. CDR3 in DNA: TGCGCCAGCAGTGGGGGCGTTGGTATGGCCAGGGCGCGGGAGACCCAGTACTTC. Its translation is CASSGGVGMARARETQYF. The chain links TRBV10-1 to TRBJ2-5; weak D call: TRBD1 (5 bases). Trimming removed 4 bases at V and 5 bases at J, with 26 bases between. The germline CDR1 and CDR2 sequences are WNHNN and SYGVQD (reference sequence). This CDR3 is 18 amino acids long.

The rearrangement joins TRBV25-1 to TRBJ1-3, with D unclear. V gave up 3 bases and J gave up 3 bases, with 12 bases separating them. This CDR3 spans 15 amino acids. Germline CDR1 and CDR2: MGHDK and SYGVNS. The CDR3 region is CASSEPGWIGNTIYF. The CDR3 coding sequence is TGTGCCAGCAGTGAGCCTGGATGGATTGGAAACACCATATATTTT.

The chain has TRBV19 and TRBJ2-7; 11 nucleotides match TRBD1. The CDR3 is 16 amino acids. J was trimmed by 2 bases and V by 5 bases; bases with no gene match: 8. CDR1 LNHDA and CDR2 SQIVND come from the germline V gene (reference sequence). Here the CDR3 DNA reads TGTGCCAGTAGTGCACTGGGACAGGGGGTAGCCTACGAGCAGTACTTC. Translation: CASSALGQGVAYEQYF.

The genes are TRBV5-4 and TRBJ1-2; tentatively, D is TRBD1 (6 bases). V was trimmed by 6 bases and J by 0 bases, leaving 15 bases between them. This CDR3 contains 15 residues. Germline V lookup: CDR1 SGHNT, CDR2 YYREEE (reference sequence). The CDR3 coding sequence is TGTGCCAGCATACAAGGGGGAGCTCCTAACTATGGCTACACCTTC. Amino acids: CASIQGGAPNYGYTF.

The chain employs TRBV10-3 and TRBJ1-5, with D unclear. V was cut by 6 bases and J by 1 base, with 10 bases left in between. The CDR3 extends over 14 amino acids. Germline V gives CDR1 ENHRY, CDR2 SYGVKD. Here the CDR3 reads CAISPGRSNQPQHF. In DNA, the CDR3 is TGTGCCATCAGCCCCGGGAGAAGCAATCAGCCCCAGCATTTT.

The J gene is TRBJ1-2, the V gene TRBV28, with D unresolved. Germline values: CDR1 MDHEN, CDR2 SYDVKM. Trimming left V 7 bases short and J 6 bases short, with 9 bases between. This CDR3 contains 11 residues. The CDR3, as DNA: TGTGCCAGCAAGACGGTGAATGGCTACACCTTC. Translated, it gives CASKTVNGYTF.

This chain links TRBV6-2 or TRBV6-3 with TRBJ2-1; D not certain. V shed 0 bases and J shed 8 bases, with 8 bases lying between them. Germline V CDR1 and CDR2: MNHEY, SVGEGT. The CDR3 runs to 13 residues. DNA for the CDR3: TGTGCCAGCAGTTACTCGACCGGGCATGAGCAGTTCTTC. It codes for CASSYSTGHEQFF.

The CDR3 reads CASSTSGLAGYEQYF. The CDR3 DNA is TGTGCCAGCAGCACTAGTGGACTAGCGGGTTACGAGCAGTACTTC. The chain links TRBV3-1 (or the pseudogene TRBV3-2) to TRBJ2-7, with TRBD2 matching 11 bases. With 5 bases clipped from V and 4 bases from J, the junction kept 7 bases outside the gene matches. The CDR3 totals 15 residues. The germline CDR1 and CDR2 sequences are LGHDT and YNNKEL (reference sequence).

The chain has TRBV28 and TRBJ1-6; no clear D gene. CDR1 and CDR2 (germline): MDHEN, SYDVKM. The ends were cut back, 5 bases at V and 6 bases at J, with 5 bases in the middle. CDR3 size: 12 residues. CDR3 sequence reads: CASSAGNSPLHF. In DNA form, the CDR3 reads TGTGCCAGCAGTGCGGGTAATTCACCCCTCCACTTT.

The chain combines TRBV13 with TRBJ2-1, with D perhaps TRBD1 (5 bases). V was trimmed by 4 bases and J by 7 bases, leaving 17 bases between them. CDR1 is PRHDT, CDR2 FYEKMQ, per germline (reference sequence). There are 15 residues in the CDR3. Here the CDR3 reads CASSYQGPVKNEQFF. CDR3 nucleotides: TGTGCCAGCAGCTATCAGGGCCCGGTCAAGAATGAGCAGTTCTTC.

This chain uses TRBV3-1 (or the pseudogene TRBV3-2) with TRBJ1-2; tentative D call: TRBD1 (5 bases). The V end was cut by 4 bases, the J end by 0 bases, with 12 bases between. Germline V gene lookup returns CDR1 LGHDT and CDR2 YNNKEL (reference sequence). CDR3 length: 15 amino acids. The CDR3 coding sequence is TGTGCCAGCAGCCGACAGAGACTAGCTAACTATGGCTACACCTTC. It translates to CASSRQRLANYGYTF.

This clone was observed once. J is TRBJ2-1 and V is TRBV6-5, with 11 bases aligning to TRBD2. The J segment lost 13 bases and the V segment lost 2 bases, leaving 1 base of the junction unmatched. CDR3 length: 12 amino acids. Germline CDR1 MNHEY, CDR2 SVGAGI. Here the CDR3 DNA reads TGTGCCAGCAGTTACGGGACTAGCGGTCAGTTCTTC. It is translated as CASSYGTSGQFF.

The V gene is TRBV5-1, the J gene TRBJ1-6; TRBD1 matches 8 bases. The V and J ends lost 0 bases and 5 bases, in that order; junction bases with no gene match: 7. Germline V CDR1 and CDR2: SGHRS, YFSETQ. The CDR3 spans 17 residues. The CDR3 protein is CASSLVPGGADNSPLHF. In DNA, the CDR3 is TGCGCCAGCAGCTTGGTTCCAGGGGGCGCCGATAATTCACCCCTCCACTTT.